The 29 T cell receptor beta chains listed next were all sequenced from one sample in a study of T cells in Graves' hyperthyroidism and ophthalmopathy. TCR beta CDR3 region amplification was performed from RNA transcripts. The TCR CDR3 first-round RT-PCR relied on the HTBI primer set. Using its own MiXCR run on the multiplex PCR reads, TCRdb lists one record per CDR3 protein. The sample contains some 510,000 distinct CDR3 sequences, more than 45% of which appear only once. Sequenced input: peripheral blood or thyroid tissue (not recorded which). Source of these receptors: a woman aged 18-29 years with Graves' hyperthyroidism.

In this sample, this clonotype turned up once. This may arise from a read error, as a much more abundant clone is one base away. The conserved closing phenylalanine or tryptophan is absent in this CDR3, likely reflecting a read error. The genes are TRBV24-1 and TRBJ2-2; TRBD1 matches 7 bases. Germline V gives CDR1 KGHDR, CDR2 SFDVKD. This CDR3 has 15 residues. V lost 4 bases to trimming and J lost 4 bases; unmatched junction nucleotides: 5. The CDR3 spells CATSDSYRGTGELFL. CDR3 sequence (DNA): TGTGCCACCAGTGACTCTTACAGGGGCACCGGGGAGCTGTTTCTT.

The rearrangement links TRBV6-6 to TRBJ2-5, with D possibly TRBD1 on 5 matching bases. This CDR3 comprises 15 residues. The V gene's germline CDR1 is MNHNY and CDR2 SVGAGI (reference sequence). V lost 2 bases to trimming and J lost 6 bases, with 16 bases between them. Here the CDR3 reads CASSYTQDNGKTQYF. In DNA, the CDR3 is TGTGCCAGCAGTTACACGCAGGACAATGGGAAGACCCAGTACTTC.

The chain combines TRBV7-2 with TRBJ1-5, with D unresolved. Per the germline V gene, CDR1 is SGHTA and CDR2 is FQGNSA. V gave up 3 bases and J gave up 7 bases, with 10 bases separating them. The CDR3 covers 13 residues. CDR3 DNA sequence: TGTGCCAGCAGCTTTGGGAAAGGCCAGCCCCAGCATTTT. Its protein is CASSFGKGQPQHF.

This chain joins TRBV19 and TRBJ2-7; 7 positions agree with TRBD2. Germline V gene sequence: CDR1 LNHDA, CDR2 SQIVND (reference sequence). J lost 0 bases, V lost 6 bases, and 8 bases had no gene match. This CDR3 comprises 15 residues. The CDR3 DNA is TGTGCCAGTAGATCCCTCGGCGGGAGCTCCTACGAGCAGTACTTC. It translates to CASRSLGGSSYEQYF.

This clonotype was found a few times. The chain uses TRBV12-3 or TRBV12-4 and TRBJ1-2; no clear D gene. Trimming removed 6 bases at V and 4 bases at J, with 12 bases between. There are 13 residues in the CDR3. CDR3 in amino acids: CASSIQQSYGYTF. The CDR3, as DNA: TGTGCCAGCAGCATACAACAGAGCTATGGCTACACCTTC.

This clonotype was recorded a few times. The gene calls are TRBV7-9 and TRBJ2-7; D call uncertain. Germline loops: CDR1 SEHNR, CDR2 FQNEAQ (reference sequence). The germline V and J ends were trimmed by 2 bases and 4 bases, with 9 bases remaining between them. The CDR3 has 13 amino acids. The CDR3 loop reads CASSLRAEYEQYF. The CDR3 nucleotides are TGTGCCAGCAGCTTACGGGCCGAGTACGAGCAGTACTTC.

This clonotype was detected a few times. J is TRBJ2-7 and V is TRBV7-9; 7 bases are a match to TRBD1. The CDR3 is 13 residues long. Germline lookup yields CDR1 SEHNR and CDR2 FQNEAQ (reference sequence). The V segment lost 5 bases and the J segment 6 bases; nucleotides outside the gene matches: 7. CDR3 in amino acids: CASSDRVVREQYF. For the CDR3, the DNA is TGTGCCAGCAGCGACAGGGTTGTACGCGAGCAGTACTTC.

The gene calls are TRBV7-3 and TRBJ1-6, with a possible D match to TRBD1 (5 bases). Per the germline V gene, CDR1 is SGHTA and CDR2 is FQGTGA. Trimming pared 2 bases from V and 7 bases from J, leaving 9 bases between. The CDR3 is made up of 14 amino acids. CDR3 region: CASSLEGTNSPLHF. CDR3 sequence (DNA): TGTGCCAGCAGCTTAGAGGGGACGAATTCACCCCTCCACTTT. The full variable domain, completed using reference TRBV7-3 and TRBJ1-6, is GAGVSQTPSNKVTEKGKYVELRCDPISGHTALYWYRQSLGQGPEFLIYFQGTGAADDSGLPNDRFFAVRPEGSVSTLKIQRTERGDSAVYLCASSLEGTNSPLHFGNGTRLTVT.

The chain's CDR3 is CASKGLAGVGANVLTF. CDR3 coding DNA: TGTGCCAGCAAGGGACTAGCGGGAGTTGGGGCCAACGTCCTGACTTTC. This chain connects TRBV2 to TRBJ2-6; 14 bases agree with TRBD2. After removal of 7 bases from V and 3 bases from J, the junction contained 2 bases not matched to a gene. CDR1 and CDR2 (germline): SNHLY, FYNNEI. The CDR3 is made up of 16 amino acids.

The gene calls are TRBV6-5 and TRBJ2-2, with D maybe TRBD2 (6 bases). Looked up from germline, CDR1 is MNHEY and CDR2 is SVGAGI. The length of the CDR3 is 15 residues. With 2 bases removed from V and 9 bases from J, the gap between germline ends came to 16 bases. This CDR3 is CASSYVTGRPRELFF. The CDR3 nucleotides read TGTGCCAGCAGTTACGTAACGGGGAGGCCTAGGGAGCTGTTTTTT.

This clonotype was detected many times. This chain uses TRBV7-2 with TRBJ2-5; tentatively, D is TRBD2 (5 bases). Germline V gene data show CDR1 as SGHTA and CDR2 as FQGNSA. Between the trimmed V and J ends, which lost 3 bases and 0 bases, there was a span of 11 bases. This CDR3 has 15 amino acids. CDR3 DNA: TGTGCCAGCAGCTTTCGGGCGGGCCACCAAGAGACCCAGTACTTC. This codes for CASSFRAGHQETQYF.

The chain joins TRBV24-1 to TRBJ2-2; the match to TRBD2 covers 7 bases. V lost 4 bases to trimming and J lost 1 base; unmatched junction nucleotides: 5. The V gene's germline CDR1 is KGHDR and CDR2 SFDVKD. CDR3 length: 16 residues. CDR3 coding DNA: TGTGCCACCAGTGAGCGGACTAGAGAGAACACCGGGGAGCTGTTTTTT. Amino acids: CATSERTRENTGELFF.

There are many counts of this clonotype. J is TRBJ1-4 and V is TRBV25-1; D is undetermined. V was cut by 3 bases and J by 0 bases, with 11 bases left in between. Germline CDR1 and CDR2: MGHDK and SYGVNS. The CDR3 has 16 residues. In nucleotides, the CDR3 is TGTGCCAGCAGTGATGAGACAAGAACAACTAATGAAAAACTGTTTTTT. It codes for CASSDETRTTNEKLFF.

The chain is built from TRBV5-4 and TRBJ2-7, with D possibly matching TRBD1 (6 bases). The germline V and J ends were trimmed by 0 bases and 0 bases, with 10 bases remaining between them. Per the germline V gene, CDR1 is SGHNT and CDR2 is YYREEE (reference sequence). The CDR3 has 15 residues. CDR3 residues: CASSLGQVNSYEQYF. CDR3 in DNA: TGTGCCAGCAGCTTGGGACAGGTAAACTCCTACGAGCAGTACTTC.

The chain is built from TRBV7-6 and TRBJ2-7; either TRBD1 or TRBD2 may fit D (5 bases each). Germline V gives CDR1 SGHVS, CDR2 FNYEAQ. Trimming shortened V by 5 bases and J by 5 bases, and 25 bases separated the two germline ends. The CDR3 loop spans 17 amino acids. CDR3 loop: CASSQFGLRDRTHEQYF. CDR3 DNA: TGTGCCAGCAGCCAATTCGGTCTCCGGGACCGGACCCACGAGCAGTACTTC.

CDR3: CASSMDRDYGYTF. The CDR3 region has the DNA TGTGCCAGTAGTATGGATAGAGACTATGGCTACACCTTC. The chain carries TRBV19 and TRBJ1-2; no reliable D call. The CDR3 is 13 residues long. The V end lost 3 bases, the J end lost 3 bases, and 8 bases lay between the germline ends. From germline, CDR1 is LNHDA and CDR2 SQIVND (reference sequence).

The CDR3 reads CSVEESGEGQAYGYTF. Written as DNA, the CDR3 is TGCAGCGTTGAAGAAAGCGGAGAGGGCCAAGCCTATGGCTACACCTTC. The rearrangement joins TRBV29-1 to TRBJ1-2; D gene uncertain. CDR3 length: 16 amino acids. V was pared by 0 bases and J by 4 bases, with 18 bases between. Germline CDR1 SQVTM, CDR2 ANQGSEA.

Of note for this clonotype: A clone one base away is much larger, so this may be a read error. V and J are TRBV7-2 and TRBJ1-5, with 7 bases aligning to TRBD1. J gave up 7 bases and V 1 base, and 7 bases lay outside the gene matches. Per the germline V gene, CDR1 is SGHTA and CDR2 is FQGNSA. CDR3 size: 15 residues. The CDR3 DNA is TGTGCCAGCAGCTTAGGGTGTGACAGGGCCCAGCCCCAGCATTTT. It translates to CASSLGCDRAQPQHF.

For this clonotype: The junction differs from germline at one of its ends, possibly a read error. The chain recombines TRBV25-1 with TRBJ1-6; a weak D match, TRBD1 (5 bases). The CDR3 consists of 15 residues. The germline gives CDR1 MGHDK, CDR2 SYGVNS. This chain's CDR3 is CAGSLGTANNSPLHF. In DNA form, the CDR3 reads TGCGCCGGCAGCCTGGGGACGGCAAATAATTCACCCCTCCACTTT.

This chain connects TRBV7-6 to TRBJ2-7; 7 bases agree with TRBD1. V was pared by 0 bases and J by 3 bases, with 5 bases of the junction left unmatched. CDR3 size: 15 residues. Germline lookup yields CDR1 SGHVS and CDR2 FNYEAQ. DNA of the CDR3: TGTGCCAGCAGCTTAGCAGGGACAGCGCGCTACGAGCAGTACTTC. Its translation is CASSLAGTARYEQYF.

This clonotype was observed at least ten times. The CDR3 loop is CATSDPGTGSYEQYF. In DNA form, the CDR3 reads TGTGCCACCAGTGATCCCGGGACAGGTTCCTACGAGCAGTACTTC. The chain employs TRBV24-1 and TRBJ2-7; 8 bases are shared with TRBD1. V lost 3 bases to trimming and J lost 1 base; unmatched junction nucleotides: 4. Per the germline V gene, CDR1 is KGHDR and CDR2 is SFDVKD. The CDR3 spans 15 residues.

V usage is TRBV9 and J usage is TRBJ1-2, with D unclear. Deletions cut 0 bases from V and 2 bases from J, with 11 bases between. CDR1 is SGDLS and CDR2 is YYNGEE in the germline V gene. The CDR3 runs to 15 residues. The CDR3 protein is CASSVGGSQNYGYTF. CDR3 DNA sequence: TGTGCCAGCAGCGTAGGAGGGTCGCAGAACTATGGCTACACCTTC.

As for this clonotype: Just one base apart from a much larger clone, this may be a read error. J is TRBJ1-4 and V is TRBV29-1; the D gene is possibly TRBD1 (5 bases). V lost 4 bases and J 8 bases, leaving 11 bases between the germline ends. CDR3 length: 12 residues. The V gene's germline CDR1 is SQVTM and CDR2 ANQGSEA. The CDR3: CSVVGLEEKLFF. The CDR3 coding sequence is TGCAGCGTTGTGGGGCTCGAAGAAAAACTGTTTTTT.

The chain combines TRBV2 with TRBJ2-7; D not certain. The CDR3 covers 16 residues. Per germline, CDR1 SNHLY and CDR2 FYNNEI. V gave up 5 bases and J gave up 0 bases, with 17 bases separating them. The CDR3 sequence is CASSYSRTHSSYEQYF. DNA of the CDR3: TGTGCCAGCAGTTACTCGAGGACCCATAGCTCCTACGAGCAGTACTTC.

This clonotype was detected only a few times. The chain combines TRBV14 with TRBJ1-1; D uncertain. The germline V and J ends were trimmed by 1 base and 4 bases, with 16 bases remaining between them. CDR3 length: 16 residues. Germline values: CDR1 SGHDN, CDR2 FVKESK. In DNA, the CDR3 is TGTGCCAGCAGCCAAGGCGAGCGAAGAGTACCCACTGAAGCTTTCTTT. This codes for CASSQGERRVPTEAFF. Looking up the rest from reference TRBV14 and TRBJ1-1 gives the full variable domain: EAGVTQFPSHSVIEKGQTVTLRCDPISGHDNLYWYRRVMGKEIKFLLHFVKESKQDESGMPNNRFLAERTGGTYSTLKVQPAELEDSGVYFCASSQGERRVPTEAFFGQGTRLTVV.

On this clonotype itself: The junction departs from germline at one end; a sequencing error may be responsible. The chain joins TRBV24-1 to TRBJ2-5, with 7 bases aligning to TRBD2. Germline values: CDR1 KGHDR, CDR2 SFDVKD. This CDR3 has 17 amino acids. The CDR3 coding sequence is TGTGCCAGCAGTACCCCGGGAGCGGGACGGACCCAAGAGACCCAGTACTTC. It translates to CASSTPGAGRTQETQYF.

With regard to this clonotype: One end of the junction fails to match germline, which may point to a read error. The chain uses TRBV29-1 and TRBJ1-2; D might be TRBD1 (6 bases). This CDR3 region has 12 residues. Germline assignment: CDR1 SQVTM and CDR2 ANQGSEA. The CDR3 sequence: CSVKEAGGGQYF. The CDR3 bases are TGCAGCGTGAAGGAAGCGGGGGGGGGACAATACTTC.

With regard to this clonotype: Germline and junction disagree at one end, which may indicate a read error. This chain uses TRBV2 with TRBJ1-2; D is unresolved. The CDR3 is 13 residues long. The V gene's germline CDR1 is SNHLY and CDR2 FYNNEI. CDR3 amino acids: CASREAFGDGYTF. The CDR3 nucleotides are TGTGCCAGCAGAGAAGCTTTTGGGGATGGCTACACCTTC.

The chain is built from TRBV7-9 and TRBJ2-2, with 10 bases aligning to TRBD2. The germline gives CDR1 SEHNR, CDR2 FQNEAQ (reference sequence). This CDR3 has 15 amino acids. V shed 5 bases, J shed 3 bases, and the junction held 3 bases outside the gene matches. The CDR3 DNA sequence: TGTGCCAGCAGCGAGCGGGAGGGCGACACCGGGGAGCTGTTTTTT. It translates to CASSEREGDTGELFF. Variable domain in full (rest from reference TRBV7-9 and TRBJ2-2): DTGVSQNPRHKITKRGQNVTFRCDPISEHNRLYWYRQTLGQGPEFLTYFQNEAQLEKSRLLSDRFSAERPKGSFSTLEIQRTEQGDSAMYLCASSEREGDTGELFFGEGSRLTVL.